This TCR beta chain derives from a study of blood T cell repertoires in COVID-19. The CDR3 is 12 residues long. Between the trimmed V and J ends, which lost 7 bases and 5 bases, there was a span of 11 bases. CDR1 LGHNT and CDR2 FRNRAP come from the germline V gene. Sequenced by immunoSEQ multiplex PCR; TCRdb stores in-frame clones only, minus some. Of fewer than 400,000 clones in the sample, roughly 86% were seen once. The clonotype was recovered from a woman in her twenties or thirties with COVID-19, enrolled during active disease. Input material: peripheral blood. J is TRBJ2-5 and V is TRBV12-5; D might be TRBD1 (5 bases). The CDR3 coding sequence is TGTGCTAGTGCTCCAGGGTGGGAGACCCAGTACTTC. Its protein product is CASAPGWETQYF.